The present entry profiles one TCR beta chain with its context. Different DNA sequences within this sample yield the same CDR3. This record comes from a study of shared clonotypes between healthy human individuals. Naive CD8 isolation took CD45RO-negative cells positively selected for CCR7 and excluded terminally differentiated effector memory CD45RA+ cells. The input for sorted-subset replicate PCRs was approximately 200 ng DNA, about 30,000 T cell genomes. Profiling relied on immunoSEQ multiplex PCR, and the TCRdb table lists in-frame clones only, not all of them. The repertoire holds around 1,900,000 clones, 85% to 95% seen once, with approximately 1.7% in the top ten. The CDR3 has 10 residues. Germline V gives CDR1 DFQATT, CDR2 SNEGSKA (reference sequence). The germline V and J ends were trimmed by 5 bases and 4 bases, with 6 bases remaining between them.

The sample consisted of naive CD8+ T cells from PBMCs. This sequence joins TRBV20-1 and TRBJ2-7; D gene ambiguous. The clonotype originates from a man in his late teens or twenties in good health. Some clones in this sample may be carry-over from other donors' samples. In nucleotides, the CDR3 is TGCAGTGCTCCCCTATACGAGCAGTACTTC. Protein: CSAPLYEQYF.